This T cell receptor (beta chain) was profiled in a study of Ad26.COV2.S vaccination and SARS-CoV-2 variants. Overall study results and limits: People who got the vaccine had more spike-specific TCR breadth than people who got placebo. Substantial breadth was reported for post-vaccination spike-specific CD8+ and CD4+ T cells. Total T cell responses, in the TCR breadth and depth analyses, may have been underestimated.

As concerns this clone: Its target is unknown.

Germline values: CDR1 KGHSH, CDR2 LQKENI. V was cut by 1 base and J by 7 bases, with 10 bases left in between. CDR3 length equals 13 residues. The table came from immunoSEQ multiplex PCR; TCRdb's copy has only in-frame clones and leaves some out. The sample has 300,000 to 400,000 clones, about 90% seen once; the top ten hold around 4.2%. Sequenced material: peripheral blood, taken after recovery from COVID-19. V gene TRBV18 combines with J gene TRBJ1-1; TRBD1 is a possible D gene (5 bases). The TCR comes from a human donor who had recovered from COVID-19. The chain's CDR3 is CASSPRAGDEAFF. Written as DNA, the CDR3 is TGTGCCAGCTCACCACGAGCGGGGGATGAAGCTTTCTTT.